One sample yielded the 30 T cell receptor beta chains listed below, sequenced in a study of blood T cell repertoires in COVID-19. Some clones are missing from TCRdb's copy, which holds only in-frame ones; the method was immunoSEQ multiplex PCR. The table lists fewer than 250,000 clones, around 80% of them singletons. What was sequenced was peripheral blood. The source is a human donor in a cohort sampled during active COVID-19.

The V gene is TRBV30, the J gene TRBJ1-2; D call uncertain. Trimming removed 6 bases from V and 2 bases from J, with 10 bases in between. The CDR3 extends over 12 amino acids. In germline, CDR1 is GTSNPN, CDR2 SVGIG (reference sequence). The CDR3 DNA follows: TGTGCCTGCATCCCGGGAAACTATGGCTACACCTTC. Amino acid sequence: CACIPGNYGYTF.

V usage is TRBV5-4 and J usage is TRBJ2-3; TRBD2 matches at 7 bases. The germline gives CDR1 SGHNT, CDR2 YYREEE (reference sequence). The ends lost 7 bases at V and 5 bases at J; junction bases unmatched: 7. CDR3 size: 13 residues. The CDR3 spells CASSRGVGDTQYF. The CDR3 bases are TGTGCCAGCTCCCGGGGGGTTGGAGATACGCAGTATTTT.

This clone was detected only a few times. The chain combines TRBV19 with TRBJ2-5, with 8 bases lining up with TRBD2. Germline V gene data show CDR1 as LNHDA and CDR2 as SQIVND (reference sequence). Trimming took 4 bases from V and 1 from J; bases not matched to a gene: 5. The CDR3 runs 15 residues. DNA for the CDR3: TGTGCCAGTAGTAGTAGCGGGGAGCTCCAAGAGACCCAGTACTTC. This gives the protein CASSSSGELQETQYF.

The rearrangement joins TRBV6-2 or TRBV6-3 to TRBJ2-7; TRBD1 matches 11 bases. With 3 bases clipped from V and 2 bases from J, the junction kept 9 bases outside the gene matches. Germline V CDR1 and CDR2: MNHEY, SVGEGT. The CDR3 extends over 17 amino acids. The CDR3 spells CASSYVTGTGGTYEQYF. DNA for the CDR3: TGTGCCAGCAGTTATGTCACCGGGACAGGGGGAACCTACGAGCAGTACTTC.

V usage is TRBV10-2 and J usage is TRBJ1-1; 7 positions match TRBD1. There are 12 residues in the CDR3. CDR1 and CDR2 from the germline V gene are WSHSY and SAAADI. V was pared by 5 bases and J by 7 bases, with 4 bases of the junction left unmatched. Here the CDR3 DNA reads TGCGCCAGCAGTAGACAGGGCCTTGAAGCTTTCTTT. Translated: CASSRQGLEAFF.

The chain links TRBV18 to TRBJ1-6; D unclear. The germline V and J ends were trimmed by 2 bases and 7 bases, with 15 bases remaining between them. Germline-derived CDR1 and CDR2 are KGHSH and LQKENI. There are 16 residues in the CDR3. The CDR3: CASSPEVASSNSPLHF. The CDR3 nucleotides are TGTGCCAGCTCACCAGAGGTCGCATCATCAAATTCACCCCTCCACTTT. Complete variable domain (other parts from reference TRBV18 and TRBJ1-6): NAGVMQNPRHLVRRRGQEARLRCSPMKGHSHVYWYRQLPEEGLKFMVYLQKENIIDESGMPKERFSAEFPKEGPSILRIQQVVRGDSAAYFCASSPEVASSNSPLHFGNGTRLTVT.

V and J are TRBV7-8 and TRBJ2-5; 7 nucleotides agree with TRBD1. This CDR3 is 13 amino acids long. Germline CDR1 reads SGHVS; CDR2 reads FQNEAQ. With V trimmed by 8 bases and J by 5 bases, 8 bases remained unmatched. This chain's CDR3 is CASLQGSRETQYF. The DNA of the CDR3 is TGTGCCAGCCTACAGGGGTCACGGGAGACCCAGTACTTC.

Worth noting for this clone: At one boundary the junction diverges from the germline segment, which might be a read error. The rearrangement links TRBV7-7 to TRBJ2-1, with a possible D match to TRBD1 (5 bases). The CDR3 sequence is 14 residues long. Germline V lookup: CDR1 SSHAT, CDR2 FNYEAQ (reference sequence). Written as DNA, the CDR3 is TGTGCTAGCAGCTTAGGTACAGACCAGGGTGAGCAGTTCTTC. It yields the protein CASSLGTDQGEQFF.

The CDR3 spells CASSFPQNSGANVLTF. CDR3 sequence (DNA): TGTGCCAGCAGCTTTCCCCAAAATTCTGGGGCCAACGTCCTGACTTTC. The chain has TRBV11-2 and TRBJ2-6, with unresolved D. Trimming removed 3 bases at V and 1 base at J, with 10 bases between. This CDR3 spans 16 amino acids. Germline CDR1 and CDR2: SGHAT and FQNNGV.

The CDR3 DNA sequence: TGTGCCAGCAGTTACTCGCTACAGAATTCACCCCTCCACTTT. It codes for CASSYSLQNSPLHF. This rearrangement joins TRBV6-2 or TRBV6-3 to TRBJ1-6, with D hard to call. Germline V gene data show CDR1 as MNHEY and CDR2 as SVGEGT. V was cut by 0 bases and J by 7 bases, with 7 bases left in between. The CDR3 runs 14 residues.

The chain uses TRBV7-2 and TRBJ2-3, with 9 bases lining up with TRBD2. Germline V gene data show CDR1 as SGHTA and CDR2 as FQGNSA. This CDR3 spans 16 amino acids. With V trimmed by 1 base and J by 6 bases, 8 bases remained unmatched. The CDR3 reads CASSLGVSGSGDTQYF. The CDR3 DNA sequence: TGTGCCAGCAGCTTAGGGGTTAGCGGGAGTGGCGATACGCAGTATTTT.

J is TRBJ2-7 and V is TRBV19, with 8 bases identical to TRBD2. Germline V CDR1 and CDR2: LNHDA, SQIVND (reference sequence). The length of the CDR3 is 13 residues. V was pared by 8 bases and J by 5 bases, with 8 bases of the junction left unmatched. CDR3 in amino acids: CASSGGARNEQYF. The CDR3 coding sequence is TGTGCCAGTTCGGGAGGGGCGAGGAACGAGCAGTACTTC.

The CDR3 region is CAISEFYEQVQETQYF. CDR3 nucleotides: TGTGCCATCAGTGAGTTTTATGAACAGGTCCAAGAGACCCAGTACTTC. The chain combines TRBV10-3 with TRBJ2-5; D may be TRBD1 (5 bases). CDR3 length equals 16 residues. V was trimmed by 1 base and J by 1 base, leaving 13 bases between them. Germline V gene lookup returns CDR1 ENHRY and CDR2 SYGVKD.

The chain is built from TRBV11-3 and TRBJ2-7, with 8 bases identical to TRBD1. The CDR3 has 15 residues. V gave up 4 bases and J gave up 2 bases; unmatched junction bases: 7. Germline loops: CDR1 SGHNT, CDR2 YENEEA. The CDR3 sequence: CASSSGDRPPYEQYF. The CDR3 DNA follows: TGTGCCAGCAGCTCTGGGGACAGGCCCCCCTACGAGCAGTACTTC.

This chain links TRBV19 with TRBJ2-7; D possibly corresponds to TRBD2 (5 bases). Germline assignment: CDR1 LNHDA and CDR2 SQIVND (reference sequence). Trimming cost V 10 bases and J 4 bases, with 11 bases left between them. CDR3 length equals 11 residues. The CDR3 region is CATRGLYEQYF. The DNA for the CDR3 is TGTGCCACCAGAGGACTTTACGAGCAGTACTTC.

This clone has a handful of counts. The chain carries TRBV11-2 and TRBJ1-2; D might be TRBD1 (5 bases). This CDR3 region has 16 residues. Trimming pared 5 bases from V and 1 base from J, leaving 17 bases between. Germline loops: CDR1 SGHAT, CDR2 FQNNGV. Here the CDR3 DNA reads TGTGCCAGCAGCATACTGACAGCGTCTATTAACTATGGCTACACCTTC. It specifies CASSILTASINYGYTF.

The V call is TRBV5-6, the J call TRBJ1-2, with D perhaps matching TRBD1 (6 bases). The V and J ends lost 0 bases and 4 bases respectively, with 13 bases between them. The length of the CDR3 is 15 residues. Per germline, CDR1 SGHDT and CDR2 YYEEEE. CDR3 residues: CASSLEYRVGYGYTF. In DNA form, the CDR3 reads TGTGCCAGCAGCTTGGAGTACAGGGTGGGCTATGGCTACACCTTC.

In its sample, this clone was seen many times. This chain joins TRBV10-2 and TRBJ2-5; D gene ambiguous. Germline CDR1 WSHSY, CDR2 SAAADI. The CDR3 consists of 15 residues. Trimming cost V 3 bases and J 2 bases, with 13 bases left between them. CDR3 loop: CASSDLGVLQETQYF. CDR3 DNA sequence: TGCGCCAGCAGTGATTTAGGAGTTCTACAAGAGACCCAGTACTTC.

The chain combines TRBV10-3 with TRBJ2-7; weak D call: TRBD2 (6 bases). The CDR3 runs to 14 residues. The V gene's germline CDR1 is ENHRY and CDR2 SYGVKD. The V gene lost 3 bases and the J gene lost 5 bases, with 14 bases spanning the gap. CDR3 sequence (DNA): TGTGCCATCAGTGAACCAGGGAGGAGAGACGAGCAGTACTTC. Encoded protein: CAISEPGRRDEQYF.

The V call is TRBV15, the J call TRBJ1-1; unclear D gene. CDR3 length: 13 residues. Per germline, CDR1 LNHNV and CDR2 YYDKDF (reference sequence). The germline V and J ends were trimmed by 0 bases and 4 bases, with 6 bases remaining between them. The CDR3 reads CATSRDQATEAFF. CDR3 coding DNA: TGTGCCACCAGCAGAGATCAGGCCACTGAAGCTTTCTTT.

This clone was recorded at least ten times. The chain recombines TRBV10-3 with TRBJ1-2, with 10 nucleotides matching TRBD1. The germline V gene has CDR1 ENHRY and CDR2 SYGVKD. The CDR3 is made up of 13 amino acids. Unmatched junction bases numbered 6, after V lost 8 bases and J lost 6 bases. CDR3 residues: CAILDGTGDGYTF. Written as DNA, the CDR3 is TGTGCCATCCTTGATGGGACAGGGGATGGCTACACCTTC.

In nucleotides, the CDR3 is TGCGCCAGCAGGGTCGCTATGAACACTGAAGCTTTCTTT. It yields the protein CASRVAMNTEAFF. The chain couples TRBV10-2 to TRBJ1-1; D gene unclear. Germline values: CDR1 WSHSY, CDR2 SAAADI. This CDR3 has 13 residues. Between the trimmed V and J ends, which lost 6 bases and 0 bases, there was a span of 8 bases.

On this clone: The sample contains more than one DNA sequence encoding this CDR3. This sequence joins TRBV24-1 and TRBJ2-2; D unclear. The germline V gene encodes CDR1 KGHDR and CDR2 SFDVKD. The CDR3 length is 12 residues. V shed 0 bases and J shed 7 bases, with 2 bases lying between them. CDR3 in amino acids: CATSDLYGELFF. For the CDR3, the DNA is TGTGCCACCAGTGATTTGTACGGGGAGCTGTTTTTT.

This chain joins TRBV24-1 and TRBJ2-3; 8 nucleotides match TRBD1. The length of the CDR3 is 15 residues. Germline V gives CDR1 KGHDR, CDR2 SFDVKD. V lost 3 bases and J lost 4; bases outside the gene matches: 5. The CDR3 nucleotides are TGTGCCACCAGTGATACAAGGACAGGGTCAGATACGCAGTATTTT. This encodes CATSDTRTGSDTQYF.

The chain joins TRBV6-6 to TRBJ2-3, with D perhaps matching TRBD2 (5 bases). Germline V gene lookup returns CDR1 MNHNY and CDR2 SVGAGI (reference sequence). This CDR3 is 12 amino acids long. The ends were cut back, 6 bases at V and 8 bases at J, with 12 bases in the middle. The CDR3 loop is CASSPAEGTQYF. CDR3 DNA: TGTGCCAGCAGCCCCGCTGAGGGTACGCAGTATTTT.

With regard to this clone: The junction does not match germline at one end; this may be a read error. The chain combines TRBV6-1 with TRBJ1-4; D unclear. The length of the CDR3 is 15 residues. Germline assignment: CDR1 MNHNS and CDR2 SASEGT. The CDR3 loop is CASSEVGTTNEKLFF. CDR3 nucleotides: TGTGCCAGCAGCGAAGTCGGGACAACTAATGAAAAACTGTTTTTT.

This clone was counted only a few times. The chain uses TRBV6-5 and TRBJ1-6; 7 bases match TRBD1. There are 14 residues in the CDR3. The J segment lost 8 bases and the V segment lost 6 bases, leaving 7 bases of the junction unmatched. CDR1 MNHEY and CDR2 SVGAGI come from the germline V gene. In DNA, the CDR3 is TGTGCCAGCAGCGACGGGACAGAATATTCACCCCTCCACTTT. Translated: CASSDGTEYSPLHF.

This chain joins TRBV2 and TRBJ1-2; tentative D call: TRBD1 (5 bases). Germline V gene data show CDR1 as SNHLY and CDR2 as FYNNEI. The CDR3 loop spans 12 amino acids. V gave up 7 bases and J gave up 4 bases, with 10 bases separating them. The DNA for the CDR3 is TGTGCCAGCACCAGGGATGGCTATGGCTACACCTTC. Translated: CASTRDGYGYTF.

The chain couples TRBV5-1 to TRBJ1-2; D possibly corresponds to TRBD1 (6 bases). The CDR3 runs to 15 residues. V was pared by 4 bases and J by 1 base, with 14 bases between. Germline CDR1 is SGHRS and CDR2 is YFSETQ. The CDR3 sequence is CASSQGTLVNYGYTF. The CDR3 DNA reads TGCGCCAGCAGCCAGGGGACACTGGTTAACTATGGCTACACCTTC.

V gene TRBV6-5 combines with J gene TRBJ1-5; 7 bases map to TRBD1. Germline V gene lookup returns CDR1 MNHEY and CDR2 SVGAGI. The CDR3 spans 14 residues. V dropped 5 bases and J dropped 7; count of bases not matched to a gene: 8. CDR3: CASSRRGQQQPQHF. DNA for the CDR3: TGTGCCAGCAGTCGTAGGGGGCAACAACAGCCCCAGCATTTT.